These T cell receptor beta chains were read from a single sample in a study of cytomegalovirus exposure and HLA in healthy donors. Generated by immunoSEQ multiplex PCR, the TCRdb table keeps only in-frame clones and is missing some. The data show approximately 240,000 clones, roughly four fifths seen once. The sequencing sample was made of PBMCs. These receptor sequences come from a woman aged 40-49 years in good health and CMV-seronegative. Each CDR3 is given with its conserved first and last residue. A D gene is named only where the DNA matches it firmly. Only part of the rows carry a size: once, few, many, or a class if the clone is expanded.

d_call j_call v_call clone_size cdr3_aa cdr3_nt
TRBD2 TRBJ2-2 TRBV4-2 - CASSQDSGGQTGELFF TGTGCCAGCAGCCAAGACTCGGGGGGGCAGACCGGGGAGCTGTTTTTT
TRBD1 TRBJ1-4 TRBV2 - CASTESDRGYEKLFF TGTGCCAGCACCGAGTCAGACAGGGGGTATGAAAAACTGTTTTTT
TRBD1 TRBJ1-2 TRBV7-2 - CASSLRQGYGYTF TGTGCCAGCAGCTTGAGACAGGGGTATGGCTACACCTTC
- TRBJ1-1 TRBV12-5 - CASGPDRPGTEAFF TGTGCTAGTGGCCCAGACAGGCCCGGCACTGAAGCTTTCTTT
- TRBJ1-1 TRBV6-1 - CASSPDTGTKTEAFF TGTGCCAGCAGCCCTGATACCGGGACTAAAACTGAAGCTTTCTTT
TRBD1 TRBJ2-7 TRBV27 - CVSRLRGQGSYEQYF TGTGTCAGCAGACTCCGGGGACAGGGGTCCTACGAGCAGTACTTC
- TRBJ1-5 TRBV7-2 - CASSLGGFPNQPQHF TGTGCCAGCAGCTTAGGAGGTTTTCCTAATCAGCCCCAGCATTTT
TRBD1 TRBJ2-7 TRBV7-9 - CASSDIRTGGEQYF TGTGCCAGCAGCGATATCAGGACAGGGGGCGAGCAGTACTTC
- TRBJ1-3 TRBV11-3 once CASSLGGTRLSGNTIYF TGTGCCAGCAGCTTAGGTGGGACAAGGCTCTCTGGAAACACCATATATTTT
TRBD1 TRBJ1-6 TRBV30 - CAWSNTGGGNSPLHF TGTGCCTGGAGTAATACAGGGGGAGGAAATTCACCCCTCCACTTT
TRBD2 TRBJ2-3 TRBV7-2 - CASSLLRTSGTDTQYF TGTGCCAGCAGCTTACTTCGGACTAGTGGGACAGATACGCAGTATTTT
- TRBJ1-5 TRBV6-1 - CASSAVLHQPQHF TGTGCCAGCAGTGCCGTCCTCCATCAGCCCCAGCATTTT
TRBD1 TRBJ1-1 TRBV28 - CASSWGQNLNTEAFF TGTGCCAGCAGTTGGGGACAGAACCTGAACACTGAAGCTTTCTTT
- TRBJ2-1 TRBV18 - CASSVSGDNEQFF TGTGCCAGCTCCGTCTCGGGGGACAATGAGCAGTTCTTC
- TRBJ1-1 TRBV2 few CASKGGNTEAFF TGTGCCAGCAAAGGAGGGAACACTGAAGCTTTCTTT
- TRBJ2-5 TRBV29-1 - CSVEENNSGTQYF TGCAGCGTTGAAGAGAATAATTCGGGGACCCAGTACTTC
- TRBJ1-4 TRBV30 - CAWTKQGSNEKLFF TGTGCCTGGACCAAACAGGGCTCTAATGAAAAACTGTTTTTT
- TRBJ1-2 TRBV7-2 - CASSLDPGYYGYTF TGTGCCAGCAGCTTAGATCCAGGATACTATGGCTACACCTTC
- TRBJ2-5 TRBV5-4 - CASSLGWGTGRQETQYF TGTGCCAGCAGCTTGGGTTGGGGAACGGGGAGGCAAGAGACCCAGTACTTC
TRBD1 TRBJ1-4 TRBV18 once CASSPPDRVGEKLFF TGTGCCAGCTCACCCCCTGACAGGGTCGGGGAAAAACTGTTTTTT
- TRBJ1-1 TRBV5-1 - CASSLDPQGIPEAFF TGCGCCAGCAGCTTGGACCCACAGGGAATTCCTGAAGCTTTCTTT
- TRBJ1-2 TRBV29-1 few CSAALQGTRGYTF TGCAGCGCCGCCCTCCAGGGGACGAGGGGCTACACCTTC
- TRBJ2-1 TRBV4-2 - CASSLGSSYNEQFF TGTGCCAGCAGCCTGGGGAGCTCCTACAATGAGCAGTTCTTC
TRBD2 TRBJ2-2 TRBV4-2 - CASSPPGVAGVTYTGELFF TGTGCCAGCAGCCCCCCTGGGGTAGCGGGGGTTACCTACACCGGGGAGCTGTTTTTT
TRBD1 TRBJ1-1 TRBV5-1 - CASSLYRQGGEAFF TGCGCCAGCAGCTTGTACCGACAGGGGGGAGAAGCTTTCTTT
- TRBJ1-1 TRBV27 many CASSFASSTEAFF TGTGCCAGCAGTTTCGCCTCGAGCACTGAAGCTTTCTTT
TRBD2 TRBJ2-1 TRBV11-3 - CASSLSSGGISYNEQFF TGTGCCAGCAGCTTATCGAGCGGGGGGATTTCCTACAATGAGCAGTTCTTC
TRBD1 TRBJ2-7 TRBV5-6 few CASSYWTGTYEQYF TGTGCCAGCAGCTACTGGACAGGGACCTACGAGCAGTACTTC
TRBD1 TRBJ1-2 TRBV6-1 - CASSEGTGLSPGYTF TGTGCCAGCAGTGAGGGGACAGGTCTGTCCCCTGGCTACACCTTC
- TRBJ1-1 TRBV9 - CASSVEGGRTEAFF TGTGCCAGCAGCGTAGAGGGGGGGAGGACTGAAGCTTTCTTT
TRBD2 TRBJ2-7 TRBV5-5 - CASSLFSSGSYEQYF TGTGCCAGCAGCTTGTTCTCTAGCGGGTCCTACGAGCAGTACTTC
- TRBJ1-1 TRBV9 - CASSDREDTEAFF TGTGCCAGCAGCGATAGGGAGGACACTGAAGCTTTCTTT
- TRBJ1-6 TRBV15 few CATSRVYGGHNSPLHF TGTGCCACCAGCAGAGTATACGGGGGTCATAATTCACCCCTCCACTTT
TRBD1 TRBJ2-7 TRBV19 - CASSINLGTGGYEQYF TGTGCCAGTAGTATAAACCTCGGGACAGGGGGGTACGAGCAGTACTTC
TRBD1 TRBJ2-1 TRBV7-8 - CASSLGGQGGHEQFF TGTGCCAGCAGCTTAGGGGGACAGGGAGGTCATGAGCAGTTCTTC
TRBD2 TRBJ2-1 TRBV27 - CASSSGTSGVSEQFF TGTGCCAGCAGTTCCGGGACTAGCGGGGTTAGTGAGCAGTTCTTC
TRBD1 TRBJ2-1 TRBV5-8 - CASSLGTGGAYNEQFF TGTGCCAGCAGCTTAGGGACAGGGGGCGCCTACAATGAGCAGTTCTTC
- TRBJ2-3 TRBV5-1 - CASSLGTADTQYF TGCGCCAGCAGCTTGGGGACAGCTGATACGCAGTATTTT
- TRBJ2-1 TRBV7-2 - CASSPLGGSYNEQFF TGTGCCAGCAGCCCTTTAGGAGGGTCCTACAATGAGCAGTTCTTC
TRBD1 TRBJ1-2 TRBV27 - CASSLWAGQGVNGYTF TGTGCCAGCAGCCTCTGGGCGGGACAGGGCGTGAATGGCTACACCTTC
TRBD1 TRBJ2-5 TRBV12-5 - CASGSPQGAPQETQYF TGTGCTAGTGGTTCCCCACAGGGGGCGCCCCAAGAGACCCAGTACTTC
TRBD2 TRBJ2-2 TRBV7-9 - CASSLTSGGTGELFF TGTGCCAGCAGCCTGACTAGCGGGGGTACCGGGGAGCTGTTTTTT
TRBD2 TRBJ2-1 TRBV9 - CASSVDEGTSGYYEQFF TGTGCCAGCAGCGTAGATGAGGGGACTAGCGGGTACTATGAGCAGTTCTTC
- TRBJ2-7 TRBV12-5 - CASGLWGQGRAEQYF TGTGCTAGTGGTTTGTGGGGCCAGGGGAGGGCCGAGCAGTACTTC
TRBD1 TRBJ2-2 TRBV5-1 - CASSLGDRPTGELFF TGTGCCAGCAGCTTGGGGGACAGACCCACCGGGGAGCTGTTTTTT
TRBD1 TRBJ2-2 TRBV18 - CASSIDRGNTGELFF TGTGCCAGCTCAATCGACAGGGGGAACACCGGGGAGCTGTTTTTT
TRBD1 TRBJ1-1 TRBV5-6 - CASRKGARNTEAFF TGTGCCAGCAGAAAGGGGGCGCGAAACACTGAAGCTTTCTTT
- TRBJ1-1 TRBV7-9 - CASSSRWEGGRAFF TGTGCCAGCAGCTCGAGGTGGGAAGGGGGACGAGCTTTCTTT
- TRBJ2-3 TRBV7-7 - CASSPDWVGAGGTQYF TGTGCTAGCAGCCCAGATTGGGTCGGTGCAGGTGGCACGCAGTATTTT
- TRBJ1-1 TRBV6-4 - CASSPGPNTEAFF TGTGCCAGCAGTCCGGGTCCGAACACTGAAGCTTTCTTT
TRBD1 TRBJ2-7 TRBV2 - CARGQGGYEQYF TGTGCCAGGGGACAGGGAGGCTACGAGCAGTACTTC
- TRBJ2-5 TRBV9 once CASSVGEVGETQYF TGTGCCAGCAGCGTAGGAGAGGTCGGAGAGACCCAGTACTTC
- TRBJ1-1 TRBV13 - CASSPWTVWNTEAFF TGTGCCAGCAGCCCTTGGACAGTCTGGAACACTGAAGCTTTCTTT
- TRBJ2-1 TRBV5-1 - CASSPGLLRGTYYNEQFF TGCGCCAGCAGCCCGGGACTCCTCCGAGGGACCTACTACAATGAGCAGTTCTTC
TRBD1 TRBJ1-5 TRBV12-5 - CASGPTGDQPQHF TGTGCTAGTGGTCCTACAGGGGATCAGCCCCAGCATTTT
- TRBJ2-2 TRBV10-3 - CAISESGDSTGELFF TGTGCCATCAGTGAGTCAGGAGACTCCACCGGGGAGCTGTTTTTT
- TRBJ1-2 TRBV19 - CASSGAYGYTF TGTGCCAGTAGTGGAGCCTATGGCTACACCTTC
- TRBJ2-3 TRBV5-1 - CASSARGSDTQYF TGCGCCAGCAGCGCTAGGGGTTCAGATACGCAGTATTTT
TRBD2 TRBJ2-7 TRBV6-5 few CASSGLAGNYEQYF TGTGCCAGCAGCGGACTAGCGGGGAACTACGAGCAGTACTTC